The clone carrying this T cell receptor (beta chain) has just a few counts. V shed 3 bases, J shed 5 bases, and the junction held 9 bases outside the gene matches. CDR3 size: 16 residues. Germline CDR1 reads DFQATT; CDR2 reads SNEGSKA (reference sequence). TCRdb reanalysed the 5' RACE reads using MiXCR and keeps one entry per CDR3 protein. This repertoire shows around 300,000 distinct CDR3 sequences, about 4% found once; its top ten account for around 25%. These data originate in a study of T cells after yellow fever vaccination. This clonotype was sampled from a man between 18 and 35 years old who received the YFV17D yellow fever vaccine. J is TRBJ2-3 and V is TRBV20-1; 12 nucleotides agree with TRBD2. The material was PBMCs, obtained 5 days after the yellow fever booster vaccination. The CDR3 DNA reads as TGCAGTGCTAGCGGCGGGACTAGCGGGTCCCTAGATACGCAGTATTTT. Translating gives CSASGGTSGSLDTQYF.